This T cell receptor beta chain was profiled in a study of cytotoxic CD8 clonotypes in ibrutinib-treated CLL. The data were produced by immunoSEQ multiplex PCR, yet TCRdb's version contains in-frame clones alone and is incomplete. The repertoire holds about 200,000 clones, 55% to 85% seen once, with roughly an eighth in the top ten. Trimming cost V 6 bases and J 0 bases, with 9 bases left between them. Germline CDR1 SGHNT, CDR2 YYREEE (reference sequence). CDR3 length: 13 amino acids. The specimen was PBMCs, collected after 24 months of ibrutinib treatment. The sequence derives from a human donor with chronic lymphocytic leukemia. The chain is built from TRBV5-4 and TRBJ1-1; the D is unclear. CDR3 loop: CASTHDLNTEAFF. CDR3 DNA sequence: TGTGCCAGCACCCACGATTTGAACACTGAAGCTTTCTTT.